One and the same sample provided the 28 T cell receptor beta chains below, sequenced in a study of blood T cell repertoires in COVID-19. Assay: immunoSEQ multiplex PCR; the TCRdb copy retains only in-frame clones and omits some. Here the sample spans more than 200,000 clones, around 84% being singletons. The source material was peripheral blood. These receptors originate from a woman aged 80 or over with COVID-19, enrolled during active disease.

The chain couples TRBV6-2 or TRBV6-3 to TRBJ1-2; 9 bases map to TRBD1. The ends lost 3 bases at V and 8 bases at J; junction bases unmatched: 7. Germline assignment: CDR1 MNHEY and CDR2 SVGEGT. There are 14 residues in the CDR3. The CDR3 sequence is CASSYSTGGRGYTF. The CDR3 bases are TGTGCCAGCAGTTATTCGACAGGGGGGAGAGGCTACACCTTC.

The chain employs TRBV14 and TRBJ2-7, with TRBD1 as a possible D gene (6 bases). CDR1 is SGHDN and CDR2 is FVKESK in the germline V gene. Trimming pared 3 bases from V and 1 base from J, leaving 19 bases between. The CDR3 consists of 17 residues. CDR3 sequence reads: CASSQDMDSGSSYEQYF. The DNA of the CDR3 is TGTGCCAGCAGCCAGGACATGGACAGCGGCTCTTCCTACGAGCAGTACTTC.

The chain couples TRBV27 to TRBJ2-1; D may be TRBD1 (6 bases). Germline lookup yields CDR1 MNHEY and CDR2 SMNVEV (reference sequence). Trimming left V 7 bases short and J 7 bases short, with 23 bases between. The CDR3 covers 16 residues. CDR3 nucleotide sequence: TGTGCCAGCAACCTACAGGGATCAAGCCTGGGGAATGAGCAGTTCTTC. Its translation: CASNLQGSSLGNEQFF.

V gene TRBV4-2 combines with J gene TRBJ2-3, with 10 bases matching TRBD2. This CDR3 is built from 17 residues. The germline V gene encodes CDR1 LGHNA and CDR2 YNFKEQ. V dropped 4 bases and J dropped 5; count of bases not matched to a gene: 12. The CDR3 DNA sequence: TGTGCCAGCAGCCCACGACTGAGCGGGGGGGCCGGAGATACGCAGTATTTT. The encoded protein is CASSPRLSGGAGDTQYF.

V and J are TRBV5-1 and TRBJ1-5, with D uncertain. This CDR3 spans 15 amino acids. Looked up from germline, CDR1 is SGHRS and CDR2 is YFSETQ. Trimming shortened V by 4 bases and J by 6 bases, and 17 bases separated the two germline ends. DNA of the CDR3: TGCGCCAGCAGCCCCAGTGGGTTCGAGGGTCAGCCCCAGCATTTT. It codes for CASSPSGFEGQPQHF. The entire variable domain, with the rest obtained from reference TRBV5-1 and TRBJ1-5, is as follows: KAGVTQTPRYLIKTRGQQVTLSCSPISGHRSVSWYQQTPGQGLQFLFEYFSETQRNKGNFPGRFSGRQFSNSRSEMNVSTLELGDSALYLCASSPSGFEGQPQHFGDGTRLSIL.

V and J are TRBV18 and TRBJ2-1; D remains ambiguous. Germline V gene lookup returns CDR1 KGHSH and CDR2 LQKENI. This CDR3 spans 16 amino acids. Trimming left V 3 bases short and J 0 bases short, with 12 bases between. Here the CDR3 DNA reads TGTGCCAGCTCACCTGGCGCTAGGAGCTCCTACAATGAGCAGTTCTTC. Translating gives CASSPGARSSYNEQFF.

The gene calls are TRBV19 and TRBJ2-7; unclear D gene. The germline V gene encodes CDR1 LNHDA and CDR2 SQIVND (reference sequence). Trimming shortened V by 1 base and J by 3 bases, and 7 bases separated the two germline ends. The length of the CDR3 is 13 residues. DNA of the CDR3: TGTGCCAGTAGTATAGGGGCAGACTACGAGCAGTACTTC. Amino acids: CASSIGADYEQYF.

This rearrangement joins TRBV11-3 to TRBJ1-1; D may be TRBD1 (6 bases). Trimming took 4 bases from V and 1 from J, leaving 7 bases between them. Germline-derived CDR1 and CDR2 are SGHNT and YENEEA. This CDR3 has 13 residues. CDR3 sequence: CASSSTGNTEAFF. The CDR3 DNA is TGTGCCAGCAGCTCGACAGGGAACACTGAAGCTTTCTTT.

This chain links TRBV28 with TRBJ1-2; D may be TRBD1 (5 bases). The CDR3 extends over 15 amino acids. CDR1 is MDHEN and CDR2 is SYDVKM in the germline V gene. V lost 2 bases and J 3 bases, leaving 13 bases between the germline ends. The CDR3 region has the DNA TGTGCCAGCAGTTTAAACAGGCCGCCGCACTATGGCTACACCTTC. This encodes CASSLNRPPHYGYTF.

In DNA form, the CDR3 reads TGTGCCTGGAGTGGGGGGAGGGGGGCCAACGTCCTGACTTTC. Amino acid sequence: CAWSGGRGANVLTF. The rearrangement joins TRBV30 to TRBJ2-6; possibly TRBD2 for D (6 bases). Trimming left V 1 base short and J 4 bases short, with 8 bases between. This CDR3 is built from 14 residues. Germline V gene sequence: CDR1 GTSNPN, CDR2 SVGIG (reference sequence).

This clone has just one count. This chain links TRBV28 with TRBJ1-5, with a weak D call TRBD1 (6 bases). Deletions cut 1 base from V and 0 bases from J, with 19 bases between. CDR1 and CDR2 (germline): MDHEN, SYDVKM. This CDR3 is 19 amino acids long. The CDR3 sequence: CASSLFSTRGQHSNQPQHF. Written as DNA, the CDR3 is TGTGCCAGCAGTTTATTCAGTACCCGAGGACAGCATAGCAATCAGCCCCAGCATTTT.

This clone was seen a few times. The chain recombines TRBV2 with TRBJ2-2; possibly TRBD1 for D (5 bases). Germline V lookup: CDR1 SNHLY, CDR2 FYNNEI. The V and J ends lost 7 bases and 6 bases respectively, with 15 bases between them. The CDR3 sequence is 14 residues long. DNA of the CDR3: TGTGCCAGCACTCAAGGGGTAGCCGCCGGGGAGCTGTTTTTT. Protein product: CASTQGVAAGELFF.

V gene TRBV5-1 combines with J gene TRBJ2-3, with 8 bases fitting TRBD2. Germline assignment: CDR1 SGHRS and CDR2 YFSETQ. Trimming removed 0 bases from V and 0 bases from J; junction bases left unmatched: 0. This CDR3 comprises 15 residues. The CDR3 is CASSLGGGSTDTQYF. CDR3 nucleotide sequence: TGCGCCAGCAGCTTGGGCGGGGGGAGCACAGATACGCAGTATTTT. Full variable domain (rest looked up from reference TRBV5-1 and TRBJ2-3): KAGVTQTPRYLIKTRGQQVTLSCSPISGHRSVSWYQQTPGQGLQFLFEYFSETQRNKGNFPGRFSGRQFSNSRSEMNVSTLELGDSALYLCASSLGGGSTDTQYFGPGTRLTVL.

J is TRBJ1-5 and V is TRBV6-5, with TRBD1 matching 9 bases. V was clipped by 5 bases and J by 9 bases; unmatched bases: 5. CDR3 length: 13 amino acids. Germline CDR1 and CDR2: MNHEY and SVGAGI. The CDR3 nucleotides are TGTGCCAGCAGTCGGGACAGGGACCGGCCCCAGCATTTT. This encodes CASSRDRDRPQHF.

This clone was seen once. This chain connects TRBV7-9 to TRBJ2-3, with 9 bases aligning to TRBD1. The CDR3 covers 14 residues. The germline CDR1 and CDR2 sequences are SEHNR and FQNEAQ (reference sequence). The V and J ends lost 5 bases and 3 bases, in that order; junction bases with no gene match: 3. Here the CDR3 reads CASSPGTGTDTQYF. CDR3 coding DNA: TGTGCCAGCAGCCCAGGGACAGGGACAGATACGCAGTATTTT.

This clone was detected only a few times. The chain combines TRBV28 with TRBJ1-4; D gene uncertain. CDR1 is MDHEN and CDR2 is SYDVKM in the germline V gene. The V end lost 4 bases, the J end lost 7 bases, and 22 bases lay between the germline ends. CDR3 length equals 17 residues. Here the CDR3 reads CASSSLDGVSQGEKLFF. Written as DNA, the CDR3 is TGTGCCAGCAGTTCCCTCGACGGAGTCTCACAAGGTGAAAAACTGTTTTTT.

This clone has more than one count but fewer than ten. V gene TRBV6-5 combines with J gene TRBJ1-1, with TRBD1 matching 8 bases. Unmatched junction bases numbered 6, after V lost 2 bases and J lost 4 bases. Germline V gene sequence: CDR1 MNHEY, CDR2 SVGAGI. The CDR3 runs to 15 residues. The CDR3 reads CASSYARDRITEAFF. The CDR3 DNA reads TGTGCCAGCAGTTACGCCCGGGACAGGATCACTGAAGCTTTCTTT.

The chain uses TRBV12-3 or TRBV12-4 and TRBJ1-2, with D possibly being TRBD1 (6 bases). The CDR3 spans 11 residues. Trimming took 6 bases from V and 8 from J, leaving 10 bases between them. The CDR3: CASRHRVGYTF. CDR3 DNA sequence: TGTGCCAGCAGACACAGGGTCGGCTACACCTTC.

This chain uses TRBV7-2 with TRBJ2-7, with 8 bases identical to TRBD1. With 0 bases clipped from V and 1 base from J, the junction kept 2 bases outside the gene matches. Germline CDR1 SGHTA, CDR2 FQGNSA. The CDR3 spans 15 residues. The chain's CDR3 is CASSLATGESYEQYF. CDR3 nucleotides: TGTGCCAGCAGCTTAGCGACAGGGGAATCCTACGAGCAGTACTTC. The full variable domain, rest sourced from reference TRBV7-2 and TRBJ2-7, is GAGVSQSPSNKVTEKGKDVELRCDPISGHTALYWYRQSLGQGLEFLIYFQGNSAPDKSGLPSDRFSAERTGGSVSTLTIQRTQQEDSAVYLCASSLATGESYEQYFGPGTRLTVT.

The chain couples TRBV28 to TRBJ2-5; tentatively, D is TRBD2 (7 bases). The CDR3 covers 15 residues. Germline-derived CDR1 and CDR2 are MDHEN and SYDVKM. Trimming took 2 bases from V and 5 from J, leaving 15 bases between them. The CDR3 bases are TGTGCCAGCAGTTTACCGGGGGCGGGAGTGGAGACCCAGTACTTC. It translates to CASSLPGAGVETQYF.

The rearrangement links TRBV5-1 to TRBJ1-2; 7 bases line up with TRBD1. Germline V gene sequence: CDR1 SGHRS, CDR2 YFSETQ. J lost 2 bases, V lost 5 bases, and 6 bases had no gene match. The CDR3 is 14 residues long. For the CDR3, the DNA is TGCGCCAGCAGACCGACAGGGCCCAACTATGGCTACACCTTC. Translating gives CASRPTGPNYGYTF.

V and J are TRBV19 and TRBJ2-1; D is possibly TRBD2 (5 bases). Germline V gives CDR1 LNHDA, CDR2 SQIVND (reference sequence). Trimming took off 5 bases at V and 5 bases at J, with 10 bases between the two ends. This CDR3 comprises 13 residues. CDR3 coding DNA: TGTGCCAGTAGTCTCCAACTAGACAATGAGCAGTTCTTC. It specifies CASSLQLDNEQFF.

The CDR3 loop reads CASSYSNLNTEAFF. The DNA of the CDR3 is TGTGCCAGCAGTTACAGTAACTTGAACACTGAAGCTTTCTTT. The chain combines TRBV6-2 or TRBV6-3 with TRBJ1-1, with D hard to call. Germline V gene sequence: CDR1 MNHEY, CDR2 SVGEGT. Between the trimmed V and J ends, which lost 2 bases and 0 bases, there was a span of 7 bases. There are 14 residues in the CDR3.

This clone was seen once. The chain recombines TRBV9 with TRBJ2-3, with TRBD2 identical over 12 bases. Germline assignment: CDR1 SGDLS and CDR2 YYNGEE. V lost 0 bases, J lost 5 bases, and 4 bases stayed unmatched. This CDR3 has 16 residues. The CDR3 DNA reads as TGTGCCAGCAGCGTAGGAACTAGCGGGGGGATAGATACGCAGTATTTT. Translation: CASSVGTSGGIDTQYF.

V usage is TRBV19 and J usage is TRBJ1-5; the match to TRBD1 covers 9 bases. This CDR3 is 14 amino acids long. CDR1 LNHDA and CDR2 SQIVND come from the germline V gene (reference sequence). V shed 6 bases and J 4 bases; nucleotides not matched to a gene: 4. The CDR3 loop is CASSQTGGNQPQHF. The CDR3 DNA follows: TGTGCCAGTAGCCAGACAGGGGGAAATCAGCCCCAGCATTTT.

This sequence joins TRBV5-1 and TRBJ1-1, with TRBD1 matching over 8 bases. The ends lost 0 bases at V and 5 bases at J; junction bases unmatched: 6. Germline lookup yields CDR1 SGHRS and CDR2 YFSETQ. The CDR3 length is 15 residues. DNA for the CDR3: TGCGCCAGCAGCTTGGCCAGGGGGCTGGGGACTGAAGCTTTCTTT. This sequence encodes CASSLARGLGTEAFF. Together with reference TRBV5-1 and TRBJ1-1, the CDR3 gives the full variable domain: KAGVTQTPRYLIKTRGQQVTLSCSPISGHRSVSWYQQTPGQGLQFLFEYFSETQRNKGNFPGRFSGRQFSNSRSEMNVSTLELGDSALYLCASSLARGLGTEAFFGQGTRLTVV.

The V and J genes are TRBV19 and TRBJ2-1; 14 positions agree with TRBD2. This CDR3 region has 18 residues. Germline lookup yields CDR1 LNHDA and CDR2 SQIVND (reference sequence). V lost 6 bases, J lost 2 bases, and 9 bases stayed unmatched. The CDR3 nucleotides are TGTGCCAGTAGGAGGACTAGCGGGGGGCAAACCCCCTACAATGAGCAGTTCTTC. This translates into CASRRTSGGQTPYNEQFF.

The CDR3 region has the DNA TGTGCCAGTAGTATCACAGGGGGCCCCAATGAGCAGTTCTTC. Translated: CASSITGGPNEQFF. This chain joins TRBV19 and TRBJ2-1, with 9 bases aligning to TRBD1. Germline V gene sequence: CDR1 LNHDA, CDR2 SQIVND (reference sequence). J was trimmed by 6 bases and V by 3 bases; bases with no gene match: 3. CDR3 length: 14 residues. The full variable domain, with the rest looked up from reference TRBV19 and TRBJ2-1, is DGGITQSPKYLFRKEGQNVTLSCEQNLNHDAMYWYRQDPGQGLRLIYYSQIVNDFQKGDIAEGYSVSREKKESFPLTVTSAQKNPTAFYLCASSITGGPNEQFFGPGTRLTVL.